What follows describes a single T cell receptor (beta chain). Assay used: immunoSEQ multiplex PCR; TCRdb lists only in-frame clones, some missing. The sample shows about 70,000 clones, about 95% of them seen only once. This sample was taken from a study of control samples from healthy donors and cancer patients. Trimming removed 7 bases from V and 0 bases from J, with 13 bases in between. Germline-derived CDR1 and CDR2 are MNHEY and SVGAGI. The CDR3 sequence is 15 residues long. The gene calls are TRBV6-5 and TRBJ1-5; D not resolved. This TCR came from a woman younger than 45 in good health. Sample: blood. DNA for the CDR3: TGTGCCAGCAAAGACGGCGCCTATAGCAATCAGCCCCAGCATTTT. Amino acids: CASKDGAYSNQPQHF.